A selection of T cell receptor beta chains follows, all from one sample in a study of T-cell memory formation after mild COVID-19. In TCRdb, the 5' RACE reads were re-called with MiXCR into one record per CDR3 protein. Of around 200,000 distinct CDR3 sequences in the sample, approximately 10% were seen once. Sequenced input: PBMCs or a T cell subset sorted from them (not recorded which). These receptors were collected from a man younger than 35 who had mild COVID-19 (a few samples of this study predate the infection). Cell type and time point are not known. Both conserved end residues are part of each CDR3. The order of the fields is clone size, D gene, J gene, V gene, CDR3 protein, CDR3 DNA. A D gene is named only where the DNA matches it firmly. The size field is filled for only some rows; it gives once, few, many or a size class.

NA	NA	TRBJ2-3	TRBV20-1	CSAQELDTQYF	TGCAGTGCTCAGGAACTGGATACGCAGTATTTT
NA	TRBD2	TRBJ2-2	TRBV5-1	CASSLQRGSSTGELFF	TGCGCCAGCAGCTTGCAGCGGGGGTCCAGTACCGGGGAGCTGTTTTTT
many	TRBD2	TRBJ2-3	TRBV4-1	CASSQRGGLSTDTQYF	TGCGCCAGCAGCCAACGGGGGGGCCTCAGCACAGATACGCAGTATTTT
NA	NA	TRBJ2-5	TRBV12-3/TRBV12-4	CATGTGQETQYF	TGTGCCACCGGGACGGGCCAAGAGACCCAGTACTTC
NA	NA	TRBJ2-7	TRBV20-1	CSARVTPLSPYEQYF	TGCAGTGCTAGAGTCACCCCCCTATCACCTTACGAGCAGTACTTC
many	NA	TRBJ2-3	TRBV7-6	CASSLAVAGRDTQYF	TGTGCCAGCAGCTTAGCCGTGGCAGGGAGGGATACGCAGTATTTT
few	NA	TRBJ2-6	TRBV30	CAFRHGGANVLTF	TGTGCCTTCCGACATGGCGGGGCCAACGTCCTGACTTTC
few	NA	TRBJ1-1	TRBV7-8	CASSTIEAFF	TGTGCCAGCAGCACAATTGAAGCTTTCTTT
few	NA	TRBJ2-7	TRBV20-1	CSAPGRYEQYF	TGCAGTGCTCCTGGCCGCTACGAGCAGTACTTC
NA	NA	TRBJ2-3	TRBV24-1	CATSDFKSTDTQYF	TGTGCCACCAGTGATTTTAAGAGCACAGATACGCAGTATTTT
many	NA	TRBJ2-7	TRBV10-2	CASRDNSYEQYF	TGCGCCAGCAGAGACAACTCCTACGAGCAGTACTTC
few	NA	TRBJ1-2	TRBV3-1	CASSLGSYGYTF	TGTGCCAGCAGCCTTGGCAGTTATGGCTACACCTTC
NA	NA	TRBJ2-7	TRBV11-2	CASTIGVSGSYEQYF	TGTGCCAGCACCATAGGCGTAAGTGGGTCCTACGAGCAGTACTTC
many	NA	TRBJ2-3	TRBV5-1	CASRLEDTQYF	TGCGCCAGCAGATTAGAGGATACGCAGTATTTT
many	NA	TRBJ1-1	TRBV5-1	CASSLPSGARGTEAFF	TGCGCCAGCAGCCTACCCTCAGGGGCCCGGGGCACTGAAGCTTTCTTT
NA	TRBD1	TRBJ1-2	TRBV2	CASRDREIDGYTF	TGTGCCAGCCGGGACAGGGAAATAGATGGCTACACCTTC
many	NA	TRBJ2-7	TRBV7-2	CASSRSGTRDSYEQYF	TGTGCCAGCAGCCGATCCGGGACAAGAGATTCCTACGAGCAGTACTTC
many	NA	TRBJ1-2	TRBV9	CASKQTGTLYGYTF	TGTGCCAGCAAGCAGACGGGTACACTTTATGGCTACACCTTC
few	NA	TRBJ2-1	TRBV6-5	CASYRSYNEQFF	TGTGCCAGCTACCGCTCCTACAATGAGCAGTTCTTC
NA	NA	TRBJ2-7	TRBV6-2/TRBV6-3	CASSRASGRIWDEQYF	TGTGCCAGCAGCCGTGCTTCTGGGCGAATTTGGGACGAGCAGTACTTC
few	NA	TRBJ1-6	TRBV6-5	CASSRQGGYSPLHF	TGTGCCAGCAGTCGTCAAGGGGGTTATTCACCCCTCCACTTT
few	NA	TRBJ2-3	TRBV10-3	CAISPTGSTDTQYF	TGTGCCATCAGTCCGACAGGAAGCACAGATACGCAGTATTTT